This TCR beta chain emerged from a study of technical replicates of blood from four donors. V lost 2 bases and J 10 bases, leaving 11 bases between the germline ends. This CDR3 has 12 residues. Germline lookup yields CDR1 SGHTA and CDR2 FQGNSA. Sequencing used immunoSEQ multiplex PCR; TCRdb keeps in-frame clones, though not all of them. The sample has 80,000 or so clones; 95% to 98% are singletons. V is TRBV7-2 and J is TRBJ2-5, with a possible D match to TRBD2 (5 bases). Sequencing was carried out using T cells isolated from PBMCs. This receptor was identified in a human donor in good health. CDR3 in amino acids: CASSLFLGGQYF. The CDR3 nucleotides read TGTGCCAGCAGCTTATTTCTTGGAGGCCAGTACTTC.